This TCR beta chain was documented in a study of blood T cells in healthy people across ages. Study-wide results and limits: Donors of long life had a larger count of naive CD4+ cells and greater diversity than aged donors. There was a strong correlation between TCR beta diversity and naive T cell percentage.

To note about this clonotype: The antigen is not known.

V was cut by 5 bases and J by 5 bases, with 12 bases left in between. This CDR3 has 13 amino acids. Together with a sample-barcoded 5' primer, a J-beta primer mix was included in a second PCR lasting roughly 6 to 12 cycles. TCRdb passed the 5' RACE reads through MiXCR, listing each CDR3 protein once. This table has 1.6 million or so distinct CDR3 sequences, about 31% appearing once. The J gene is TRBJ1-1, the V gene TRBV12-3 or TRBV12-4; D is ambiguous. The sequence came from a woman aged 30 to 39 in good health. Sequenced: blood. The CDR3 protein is CASSDLRKTEAFF. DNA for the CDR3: TGTGCCAGCAGTGACTTGAGGAAGACTGAAGCTTTCTTT.